The 4 T cell receptor beta chains presented below share a single source sample, sequenced in a study of blood T cell repertoires in COVID-19. Method: immunoSEQ multiplex PCR; TCRdb's copy keeps in-frame clones and lacks some. The profile shows 120,000 to 150,000 clones, approximately 88% of them singletons. Material: peripheral blood. Every receptor here comes from a woman in her fifties or sixties with acute or convalescent COVID-19.

This clone was counted a single time. The CDR3 DNA is TGTGCCAGCAGCCAAGAAGGCAGGACAGAATCCTACGAGCAGTACTTC. Amino acid sequence: CASSQEGRTESYEQYF. V gene TRBV4-2 combines with J gene TRBJ2-7; TRBD1 might be the D (6 bases). The germline V and J ends were trimmed by 0 bases and 1 base, with 13 bases remaining between them. The CDR3 runs to 16 residues. From germline, CDR1 is LGHNA and CDR2 YNFKEQ.

The table lists this clone with a count of one. Other DNA sequences in the same sample also yield this CDR3. The chain recombines TRBV11-3 with TRBJ2-7, with 8 bases lining up with TRBD2. The V and J ends lost 1 base and 4 bases, in that order; junction bases with no gene match: 3. Germline CDR1 reads SGHNT; CDR2 reads YENEEA. The CDR3 sequence is 14 residues long. The CDR3 nucleotides read TGTGCCAGCAGCTTAGCCGGGAGGGAGTACGAGCAGTACTTC. Protein product: CASSLAGREYEQYF.

The rearrangement uses TRBV10-1 and TRBJ2-7; TRBD2 matches at 9 bases. Trimming took 4 bases from V and 5 from J; bases not matched to a gene: 12. Germline CDR1 is WNHNN and CDR2 is SYGVQD (reference sequence). This CDR3 has 16 residues. CDR3 loop: CASSGPTSGVPNEQYF. The CDR3 region has the DNA TGCGCCAGCAGTGGGCCGACTAGCGGAGTCCCCAACGAGCAGTACTTC.

In this sample, this clone turned up a few times. This chain connects TRBV19 to TRBJ1-5, with D uncertain. Trimming stripped 6 bases from V and 0 bases from J, with 18 bases between. CDR3 length: 17 residues. Germline V gene sequence: CDR1 LNHDA, CDR2 SQIVND (reference sequence). For the CDR3, the DNA is TGTGCCAGTAGCATGGGCTCCAAAAGTTATAGCAATCAGCCCCAGCATTTT. It yields the protein CASSMGSKSYSNQPQHF.